What follows is one TCR beta chain and its context. The germline gene is not matched at one end of the junction; a read error may be the cause. Original processing methods: Amplification from reference gene primers served as the basis for estimated nucleated cell counts. The repertoire was sequenced with immunoSEQ multiplex PCR; TCRdb's copy has only in-frame clones and lacks some. V and J calls and clone size are as listed in that table; D and trimming were resolved from the DNA. This sample carries roughly 70,000 clones, 82% of them seen once, and the ten largest clones take about 3.8%. Germline loops: CDR1 SGHTA, CDR2 FQGNSA. The CDR3 loop spans 13 amino acids. The data were taken from a study of blood T cell repertoires in COVID-19. Study information: COVID-19 samples, acute and convalescent, were from the United States, Italy and Spain. Nucleic acid was either cDNA or gDNA, and it came from T cells, B-cell-depleted T cells, or PBMCs.

The source is a woman in her fifties or sixties with acute or convalescent COVID-19. Specimen: peripheral blood. The rearrangement uses TRBV7-2 and TRBJ2-7; D remains unclear. The CDR3 nucleotides read TGTGCCAGCAGCTCCCCTAATGAGCGAGCAGTGCACTTC. This sequence encodes CASSSPNERAVHF.